This TCR beta chain is drawn from a study of T cells in Graves' hyperthyroidism and ophthalmopathy. TCR beta CDR3 regions were amplified from RNA transcripts. The HTBI primer set drove a first-round RT-PCR of the TCR CDR3. MiXCR was run by TCRdb on the multiplex PCR reads, yielding one entry per CDR3 protein. The sample has more than 500,000 distinct CDR3 sequences; about 45% are singletons. Overall study findings and caveats: It was a median about 6.5 months before onset that the model predicted ophthalmopathy. In the blood, most expanded thyroid clonotypes above 0.001 appeared as well.

The CDR3 is made up of 12 amino acids. From germline, CDR1 is SGHTA and CDR2 FQGNSA. Clinical symptoms, serum thyroxine, TRAb, thyroid ultrasound and orbital computed tomography informed diagnoses. A note on this clonotype: The antigen is not known. At one boundary the junction diverges from the germline segment, which might be a read error.

The sample consisted of peripheral blood or thyroid tissue (not recorded which). The V call is TRBV7-2, the J call TRBJ2-5; no clear D. This TCR was recovered from an adult woman with Graves' disease, either hyperthyroidism or ophthalmopathy (not recorded which). Here the CDR3 reads CASSQDLKTQYF. DNA for the CDR3: TGCGCCAGCAGCCAAGATTTGAAGACCCAGTACTTC.